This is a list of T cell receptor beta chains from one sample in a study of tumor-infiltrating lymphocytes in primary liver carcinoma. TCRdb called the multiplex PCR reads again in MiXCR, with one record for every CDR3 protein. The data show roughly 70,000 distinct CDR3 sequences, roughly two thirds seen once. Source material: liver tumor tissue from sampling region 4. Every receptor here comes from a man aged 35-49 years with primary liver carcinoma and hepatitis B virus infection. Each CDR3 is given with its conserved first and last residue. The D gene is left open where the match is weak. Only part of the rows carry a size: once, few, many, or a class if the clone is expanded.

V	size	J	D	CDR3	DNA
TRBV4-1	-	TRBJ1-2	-	CTSSQSGDGYIF	TGTACCAGCAGCCAATCAGGGGATGGCTACATCTTC
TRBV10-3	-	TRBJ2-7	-	CAIRVEDSSYEQYF	TGTGCCATCAGAGTCGAGGACAGCTCATACGAGCAGTACTTC
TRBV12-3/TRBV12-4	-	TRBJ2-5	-	CAISLEGTQYF	TGTGCCATCAGTTTAGAGGGAACCCAGTACTTC
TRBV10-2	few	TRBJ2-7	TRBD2	CASSESGLGYKQYF	TGCGCCAGCAGTGAGTCGGGACTAGGATACAAGCAGTACTTC
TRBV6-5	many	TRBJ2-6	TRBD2	CASSYSQPALTGGYSGANVLTF	TGTGCCAGCAGTTACTCTCAACCTGCCTTGACGGGAGGCTACTCTGGGGCCAACGTCCTGACTTTC
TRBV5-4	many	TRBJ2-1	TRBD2	CASSLGGGSYNEQFF	TGTGCCAGCAGCTTGGGGGGGGGGTCCTACAATGAGCAGTTCTTC
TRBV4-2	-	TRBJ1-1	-	CASSQEYGLGLRTEAFF	TGTGCCAGCAGCCAAGAGTACGGACTGGGTCTTCGGACTGAAGCTTTCTTT
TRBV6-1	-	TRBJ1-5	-	CANSWTADSNQPQHF	TGTGCCAACAGCTGGACAGCTGATAGCAATCAGCCCCAGCATTTT
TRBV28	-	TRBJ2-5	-	CVSSLPRDGSLKTQYF	TGTGTCAGCAGTTTACCCCGGGACGGGTCTTTAAAGACCCAGTACTTC
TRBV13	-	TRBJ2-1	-	CASSSLPSERFF	TGTGCCAGCAGCTCACTGCCCAGTGAGCGGTTCTTC
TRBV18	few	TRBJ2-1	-	CASSPLYWRTRSYNEQFF	TGTGCCAGCTCACCATTGTATTGGCGGACCCGCTCCTACAATGAGCAGTTCTTC
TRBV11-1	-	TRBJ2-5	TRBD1	CVSGGQVEVEIQYF	TGTGTCAGCGGTGGACAGGTGGAGGTGGAGATCCAGTACTTC
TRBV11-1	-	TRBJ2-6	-	CASSRNPGTNVRTF	TGTGCCAGCAGCAGGAACCCTGGGACCAACGTCCGGACTTTC